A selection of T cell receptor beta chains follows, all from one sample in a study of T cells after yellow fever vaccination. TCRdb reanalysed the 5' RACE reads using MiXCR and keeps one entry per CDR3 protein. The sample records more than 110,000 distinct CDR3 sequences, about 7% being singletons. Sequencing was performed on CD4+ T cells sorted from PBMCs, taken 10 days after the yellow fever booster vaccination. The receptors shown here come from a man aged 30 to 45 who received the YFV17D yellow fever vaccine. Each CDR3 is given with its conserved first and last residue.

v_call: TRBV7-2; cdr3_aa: CASSLPIYRVGGQYF
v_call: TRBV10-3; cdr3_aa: CATQSFYEQYF
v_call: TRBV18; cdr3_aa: CASSPLAGVEDEQYF
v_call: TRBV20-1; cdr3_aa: CSARGGRDEQYF
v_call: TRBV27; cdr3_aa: CASSLERGGQETQYF
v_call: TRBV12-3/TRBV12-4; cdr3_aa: CASSPPPTQAGYEQYF
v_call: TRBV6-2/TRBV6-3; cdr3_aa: CASRNHGVGYTF
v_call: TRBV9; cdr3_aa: CASSVALQGYLGGYTF
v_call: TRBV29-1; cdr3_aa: CSVYRGLTYNEQFF
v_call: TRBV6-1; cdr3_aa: CASMAGTSLFF
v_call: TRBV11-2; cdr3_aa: CASSLSWTDEAFF
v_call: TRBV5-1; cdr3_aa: CASSLGGTYTDTQYF
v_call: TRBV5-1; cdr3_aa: CASSLSEGHYGYTF
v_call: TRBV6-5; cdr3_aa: CASSYSLTWTGGETQYF
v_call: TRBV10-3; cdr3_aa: CAISESSGGGNTIYF
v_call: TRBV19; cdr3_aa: CASRRAGLETQYF
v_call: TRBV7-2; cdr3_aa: CASSSWPGLVSYEQFF
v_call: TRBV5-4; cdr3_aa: CASSGAGGQNTDTQYF
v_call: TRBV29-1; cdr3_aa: CSVGVRGPPDTQYF
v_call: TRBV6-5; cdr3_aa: CASSSAPRGNYGYTF
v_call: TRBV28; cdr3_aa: CASSYGLAGGYF
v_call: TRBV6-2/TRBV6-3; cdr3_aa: CASSYLPREKLYNEQFF
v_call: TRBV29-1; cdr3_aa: CSVDLREPSNEQFF
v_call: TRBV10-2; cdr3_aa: CASSEDGRTNEKLFF
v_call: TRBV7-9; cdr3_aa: CASSDLVAVALFF
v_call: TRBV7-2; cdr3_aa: CASSTASASSYNEQFF
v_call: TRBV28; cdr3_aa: CASRGGGVGNTIYF
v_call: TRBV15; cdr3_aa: CATSRDVGRELFF
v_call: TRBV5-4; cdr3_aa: CASGTGGGGEKLFF
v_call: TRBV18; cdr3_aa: CASSSRTGSADTQYF
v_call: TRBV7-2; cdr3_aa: CASSSGLAGVTDTQYF
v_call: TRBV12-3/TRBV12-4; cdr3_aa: CASSLLYRAPDIQYF
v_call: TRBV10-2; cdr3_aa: CASSSLGGLAKNIQYF
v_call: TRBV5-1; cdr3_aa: CASSLRVRGTDTQYF
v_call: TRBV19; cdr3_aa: CASSTPGGGKNIQYF
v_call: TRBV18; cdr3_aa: CASSPNWPNTGELFF
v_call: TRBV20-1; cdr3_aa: CSPATGGVNEQFF
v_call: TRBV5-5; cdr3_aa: CASSRGLVCYEQYF
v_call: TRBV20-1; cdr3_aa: CSVRIPSGRELFF
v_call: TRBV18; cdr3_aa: CASSPRMETGNTIYF
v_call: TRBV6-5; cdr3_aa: CASSLGSGNTIYF
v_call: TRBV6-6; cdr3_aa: CASSYEGFETQYF
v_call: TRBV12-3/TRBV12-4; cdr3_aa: CASSLVLDNEQFF
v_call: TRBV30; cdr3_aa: CAWSVRRSGNVLPQHF
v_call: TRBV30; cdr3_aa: CAWSSGTGDREQFF
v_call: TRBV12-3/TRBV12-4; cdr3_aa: CASRPLAGGNTGELFF
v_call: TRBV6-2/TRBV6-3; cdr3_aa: CASLSFAREQFF
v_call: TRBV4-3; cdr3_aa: CASSHKGRGDTIYF
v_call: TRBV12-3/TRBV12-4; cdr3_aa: CASTGVYNSPLHF
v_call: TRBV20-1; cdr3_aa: CSARVQAGGVGYTF
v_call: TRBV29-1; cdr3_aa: CSVGGRKNTDTQYF
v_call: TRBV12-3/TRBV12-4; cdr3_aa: CASSPQGRNKNIQYF
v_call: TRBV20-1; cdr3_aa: CSAPGTGSFEQYF